These 12 T cell receptor beta chains were all obtained from the same sample, sequenced in a study of blood T cells in healthy people across ages. A J-beta primer mix and a sample-barcoded 5' primer were used in a second PCR of roughly 6 to 11 cycles. MiXCR, applied by TCRdb to the 5' RACE reads, yields one record per CDR3 protein. The sample records about 1.5 million distinct CDR3 sequences, approximately 42% being singletons. The sequenced material came from blood. The source is a woman in her late teens or twenties in good health.

This clonotype was counted only a few times. The V call is TRBV9, the J call TRBJ2-7, with 9 bases identical to TRBD1. Germline trimming cut 4 bases from V and 5 bases from J; bases unmatched to any gene: 7. Germline CDR1 SGDLS, CDR2 YYNGEE. CDR3 size: 14 residues. CDR3 region: CASSLTTGGDEQYF. The CDR3 DNA is TGTGCCAGCAGCCTAACGACAGGGGGGGACGAGCAGTACTTC.

The chain combines TRBV5-1 with TRBJ1-1; 7 bases fit TRBD1. This CDR3 contains 13 residues. V was clipped by 5 bases and J by 2 bases; unmatched bases: 3. The V gene's germline CDR1 is SGHRS and CDR2 YFSETQ. The chain's CDR3 is CASRQGTNTEAFF. CDR3 in DNA: TGCGCCAGCAGACAGGGGACCAACACTGAAGCTTTCTTT. The whole variable domain, filled in from reference TRBV5-1 and TRBJ1-1, reads KAGVTQTPRYLIKTRGQQVTLSCSPISGHRSVSWYQQTPGQGLQFLFEYFSETQRNKGNFPGRFSGRQFSNSRSEMNVSTLELGDSALYLCASRQGTNTEAFFGQGTRLTVV.

Concerning this clonotype: Mismatch with germline at one junction end may stem from a read error. V is TRBV20-1 and J is TRBJ1-2; 7 nucleotides match TRBD1. The V gene's germline CDR1 is DFQATT and CDR2 SNEGSKA (reference sequence). The CDR3 is made up of 12 amino acids. As DNA, the CDR3 is TGCAGTGCGAGACAGGGCTACTATGACTACACCTTC. Amino acids: CSARQGYYDYTF.

J is TRBJ1-2 and V is TRBV3-1; D remains ambiguous. Germline V gene data show CDR1 as LGHDT and CDR2 as YNNKEL (reference sequence). The CDR3 spans 12 residues. V lost 10 bases, J lost 0 bases, and 9 bases lay in between. The CDR3 DNA reads as TGTGCCACTACAGCCTCTAACTATGGCTACACCTTC. This encodes CATTASNYGYTF.

The rearrangement links TRBV6-2 or TRBV6-3 to TRBJ2-7; no clear D. Germline V gene lookup returns CDR1 MNHEY and CDR2 SVGEGT. The germline V and J ends were trimmed by 0 bases and 0 bases, with 15 bases remaining between them. This CDR3 contains 17 residues. CDR3 region: CASSYSNLGRYSYEQYF. In nucleotides, the CDR3 is TGTGCCAGCAGTTACTCGAACCTCGGCAGGTACTCCTACGAGCAGTACTTC.

The chain recombines TRBV20-1 with TRBJ1-5, with 9 bases that match TRBD1. From germline, CDR1 is DFQATT and CDR2 SNEGSKA (reference sequence). This CDR3 contains 15 residues. The junction had 11 bases not matched to a gene; V was cut back by 5 bases and J by 6 bases. In DNA, the CDR3 is TGCAGTGCTCTTATCGGAGGACAGGGGAGTCAGCCCCAGCATTTT. Protein: CSALIGGQGSQPQHF.

The J gene is TRBJ2-1, the V gene TRBV27; TRBD1 or TRBD2 may be the D gene (5 bases each). Trimming removed 4 bases from V and 9 bases from J, with 16 bases in between. This CDR3 is built from 14 residues. Per the germline V gene, CDR1 is MNHEY and CDR2 is SMNVEV (reference sequence). The CDR3 DNA reads as TGTGCCAGCAGTTCAAACCCCCGGGGCGGTGAGCAGTTCTTC. It encodes CASSSNPRGGEQFF.

This chain uses TRBV29-1 with TRBJ2-5; no clear D. Trimming pared 5 bases from V and 11 bases from J, leaving 24 bases between. This CDR3 is 14 amino acids long. The germline gives CDR1 SQVTM, CDR2 ANQGSEA. The CDR3 region is CSVPPPEVPNEQYF. The DNA for the CDR3 is TGCAGCGTTCCGCCCCCGGAAGTTCCCAATGAGCAGTACTTC.

The chain links TRBV7-9 to TRBJ2-1, with 9 bases that match TRBD2. Germline CDR1 and CDR2: SEHNR and FQNEAQ (reference sequence). The CDR3 extends over 13 amino acids. Losses at the gene ends were 5 bases for V and 9 bases for J; bases not matched to a gene: 5. CDR3 in amino acids: CASSPAGGTEQFF. The CDR3 DNA sequence: TGTGCCAGCAGCCCTGCGGGAGGGACTGAGCAGTTCTTC. The full variable domain, with the rest looked up from reference TRBV7-9 and TRBJ2-1, is DTGVSQNPRHKITKRGQNVTFRCDPISEHNRLYWYRQTLGQGPEFLTYFQNEAQLEKSRLLSDRFSAERPKGSFSTLEIQRTEQGDSAMYLCASSPAGGTEQFFGPGTRLTVL.

The chain employs TRBV20-1 and TRBJ1-6; 7 bases agree with TRBD1. In germline, CDR1 is DFQATT, CDR2 SNEGSKA (reference sequence). The V gene end was trimmed by 5 bases and the J gene end by 2 bases; junction bases not matched to a gene: 3. CDR3 length: 14 residues. The CDR3 DNA is TGCAGTGCTGCCGGGACAGCCTATAATTCACCCCTCCACTTT. Its translation is CSAAGTAYNSPLHF.

V usage is TRBV3-1 and J usage is TRBJ2-7, with D possibly matching TRBD1 (5 bases). V was clipped by 3 bases and J by 12 bases, with 18 bases between them. The CDR3 sequence is 13 residues long. Germline V gene lookup returns CDR1 LGHDT and CDR2 YNNKEL (reference sequence). The CDR3 nucleotides are TGTGCCAGCAGCCATCGGACATCCGCGAGTATGTACTTC. Its protein is CASSHRTSASMYF.

V and J are TRBV7-8 and TRBJ1-2, with D unresolved. V was pared by 5 bases and J by 0 bases, with 10 bases between. In germline, CDR1 is SGHVS, CDR2 FQNEAQ. The CDR3 is 14 amino acids. CDR3 sequence reads: CASSPQVANYGYTF. The CDR3 DNA sequence: TGTGCCAGCAGCCCCCAAGTGGCTAACTATGGCTACACCTTC.